These T cell receptor beta chains were read from a single sample in a study of T cells after posttransplantation cyclophosphamide. Sequencing was performed with immunoSEQ multiplex PCR; in TCRdb, only in-frame clones are kept and a portion is missing. Singletons are absent from the sample, which has roughly 16,000 clones. Sequenced here: PBMCs, sampled after allogeneic stem cell transplant with posttransplant cyclophosphamide. All receptors come from a female patient in her 30s who received an allogeneic stem cell transplant from a related donor, was CMV-positive, and had no GVHD. Some T cells may be supplied by the graft donor. Both conserved end residues are trimmed from each CDR3. The order of the fields is V gene, J gene, CDR3 protein.

>TRBV28|TRBJ2-3
ASSSREVTDTQY
>TRBV2|TRBJ1-2
ASRETTTGYT
>TRBV6-4|TRBJ2-1
ASSDSMISGYNEQF
>TRBV6-1|TRBJ2-5
ASSQLETQY
>TRBV19|TRBJ2-3
ASSTPTSAGRTDTQY
>TRBV2|TRBJ2-3
ASSAAGGLGIATDTQY
>TRBV7-9|TRBJ1-5
ASSLPGGADQPQH
>TRBV28|TRBJ2-5
ASSFAGRVGETQY
>TRBV7-6|TRBJ2-3
ASSFGDTDTQY
>TRBV5-1|TRBJ1-1
ASNLSPAATEAF
>TRBV10-2|-
ASRGLAKDIVGYEQY